This entry concerns a single T cell receptor beta chain. This entry is derived from a study of T cell responses to AZD1222 COVID-19 vaccine. Some clones are missing from TCRdb's copy, which holds only in-frame ones; the method was immunoSEQ multiplex PCR. This sample has around 130,000 clones; around 85% occur once, and the top ten carry approximately 1.6%. The CDR3 loop spans 13 amino acids. The germline V gene encodes CDR1 KGHDR and CDR2 SFDVKD. V lost 7 bases and J lost 6; bases outside the gene matches: 7. The sequence was collected from an adult in good health. The chain is built from TRBV24-1 and TRBJ2-7; 8 bases are shared with TRBD1. Sequenced here: peripheral blood, sampled on day 0 of AZD1222 vaccination. The chain's CDR3 is CATSSDRGFEQYF. The CDR3 coding sequence is TGTGCCACCAGCTCCGACAGGGGCTTCGAGCAGTACTTC.